This T cell receptor (beta chain) was captured by sequencing in a study of glioma-infiltrating T cells. Study details: Sequencing aimed for 4.5- to 10-fold coverage of about a million peripheral T cells.

As to this clonotype: Its antigen is not identified.

Amplification of TCR alpha and beta CDR3 regions from RNA used iRepertoire nested multiplex PCR. Tissue mRNA or PBMC total RNA, about 85-400 ng, went into one-step reverse transcription and amplification. TCRdb used MiXCR to reprocess the multiplex PCR reads, holding one entry per CDR3 protein. The data show 300,000 to 450,000 distinct CDR3 sequences, with about 40% seen just once and 12% held by the top ten. Findings and caveats of the study: Tissue-blood divergence was below expectation in non-neoplastic patients, above in gliomas. A blood CDR3 motif signature was depleted in highly divergent patients.

The germline CDR1 and CDR2 sequences are ENHRY and SYGVKD. Trimming at V came to 3 bases and at J to 0 bases, leaving 7 bases not matched to a gene. This CDR3 is built from 17 residues. The rearrangement uses TRBV10-3 and TRBJ1-4, with TRBD1 matching over 7 bases. Sequencing input: glioma tissue, nonneoplastic brain tissue, or PBMCs (not recorded which). This sequence originates from a human donor with low-grade glioma or glioblastoma, undergoing nonglioma brain surgery, or in good health (not recorded which). Written as DNA, the CDR3 is TGTGCCATCAGTGATCCAGGACAGGCTGCAACTAATGAAAAACTGTTTTTT. This codes for CAISDPGQAATNEKLFF.